The 27 T cell receptor beta chains in this list originate from one sample, sequenced in a study of T cell responses to AZD1222 COVID-19 vaccine. Produced via immunoSEQ multiplex PCR; TCRdb's table is partial and in-frame only. This sample has 140,000 to 150,000 clones, with 85% to 95% found just once. The source was peripheral blood, collected on day 0 of AZD1222 vaccination. Receptors were obtained from an adult in good health.

Here the CDR3 reads CASRAGTRGRGELFF. The DNA for the CDR3 is TGTGCCAGCAGGGCTGGGACCAGGGGGCGCGGGGAGCTGTTTTTT. The chain employs TRBV5-4 and TRBJ2-2; 8 bases align to TRBD1. This CDR3 spans 15 amino acids. The germline V gene encodes CDR1 SGHNT and CDR2 YYREEE (reference sequence). With 5 bases clipped from V and 7 bases from J, the junction kept 10 bases outside the gene matches.

The V gene is TRBV28, the J gene TRBJ1-5; no clear D. The germline CDR1 and CDR2 sequences are MDHEN and SYDVKM. The CDR3 extends over 11 amino acids. Between the trimmed V and J ends, which lost 5 bases and 7 bases, there was a span of 6 bases. CDR3 sequence: CASSTSQPQHF. The CDR3 region has the DNA TGTGCCAGCAGTACAAGCCAGCCCCAGCATTTT.

CDR3 nucleotides: TGTGCCTGGTCGGGACTGTACGAGCAGTACTTC. This codes for CAWSGLYEQYF. The chain couples TRBV30 to TRBJ2-7, with D maybe TRBD2 (6 bases). CDR3 size: 11 residues. From germline, CDR1 is GTSNPN and CDR2 SVGIG (reference sequence). V was shortened by 5 bases and J by 4 bases, with 9 bases between the two germline ends.

The J gene is TRBJ1-2, the V gene TRBV6-5, with 7 bases aligning to TRBD1. Germline CDR1 MNHEY, CDR2 SVGAGI. The ends lost 6 bases at V and 4 bases at J; junction bases unmatched: 8. The CDR3 runs to 14 residues. The CDR3 coding sequence is TGTGCCAGCAGCCTCGGACAGGCGGGCTATGGCTACACCTTC. It is translated as CASSLGQAGYGYTF.

The chain uses TRBV30 and TRBJ1-5; TRBD1 is a possible D gene (6 bases). The CDR3 is 13 amino acids. Germline V gene lookup returns CDR1 GTSNPN and CDR2 SVGIG (reference sequence). The germline V and J ends were trimmed by 1 base and 4 bases, with 8 bases remaining between them. For the CDR3, the DNA is TGTGCCTGGAGTGACCAGGGGAATCAGCCCCAGCATTTT. Translating it yields CAWSDQGNQPQHF.

The CDR3, as DNA: TGTGCCAGCAGCTTGGGTTTTTTGGGGACAGGGGAGGTGAATGAGCAGTTCTTC. Protein: CASSLGFLGTGEVNEQFF. V is TRBV7-8 and J is TRBJ2-1; 10 positions agree with TRBD1. The V gene's germline CDR1 is SGHVS and CDR2 FQNEAQ. J lost 7 bases, V lost 3 bases, and 15 bases had no gene match. The CDR3 extends over 18 amino acids.

This clone occurred a few times. The rearrangement joins TRBV6-5 to TRBJ1-6; 8 bases are a match to TRBD1. The J segment lost 9 bases and the V segment lost 6 bases, leaving 10 bases of the junction unmatched. The CDR3 consists of 15 residues. Germline V gene lookup returns CDR1 MNHEY and CDR2 SVGAGI. CDR3 coding DNA: TGTGCCAGCAGGTCCGGAGACAGGGGACCTTCACCCCTCCACTTT. Translated: CASRSGDRGPSPLHF.

The chain links TRBV6-5 to TRBJ1-5; TRBD1 agrees at 9 bases. The trim removed 4 bases at V and 2 bases at J, leaving 6 bases unmatched. The CDR3 runs 16 residues. Germline CDR1 MNHEY, CDR2 SVGAGI. CDR3 loop: CASSLEQGAGNQPQHF. Here the CDR3 DNA reads TGTGCCAGCAGTTTAGAACAGGGGGCCGGCAATCAGCCCCAGCATTTT.

The chain has TRBV18 and TRBJ2-7, with no clear D. The CDR3 loop spans 14 amino acids. CDR1 is KGHSH, CDR2 LQKENI, per germline. V was clipped by 2 bases and J by 4 bases, with 12 bases between them. In nucleotides, the CDR3 is TGTGCCAGCTCACCAGGGTTACAGACTTACGAGCAGTACTTC. It translates to CASSPGLQTYEQYF.

The chain couples TRBV18 to TRBJ1-5; D is uncertain. The CDR3 is 14 residues long. V dropped 2 bases and J dropped 3 bases, with 8 bases sitting between them. Germline V CDR1 and CDR2: KGHSH, LQKENI. Here the CDR3 reads CASSPRKDNQPQHF. In nucleotides, the CDR3 is TGTGCCAGCTCACCAAGGAAGGACAATCAGCCCCAGCATTTT. Based on the CDR3 plus reference TRBV18 and TRBJ1-5, the full variable domain is NAGVMQNPRHLVRRRGQEARLRCSPMKGHSHVYWYRQLPEEGLKFMVYLQKENIIDESGMPKERFSAEFPKEGPSILRIQQVVRGDSAAYFCASSPRKDNQPQHFGDGTRLSIL.

The chain uses TRBV6-5 and TRBJ2-7, with D possibly being TRBD1 or TRBD2 (5 bases each). This CDR3 is 15 amino acids long. The V end was cut by 6 bases, the J end by 9 bases, with 24 bases between. The germline V gene has CDR1 MNHEY and CDR2 SVGAGI. The CDR3 coding sequence is TGTGCCAGCAGCAAATCGGGACGCCCATGGTTCCCGCAGTACTTC. Its protein is CASSKSGRPWFPQYF.

V is TRBV5-1 and J is TRBJ1-2; a possible D gene is TRBD1 (5 bases). The V end lost 0 bases, the J end lost 2 bases, and 14 bases lay between the germline ends. The CDR3 loop spans 16 amino acids. The V gene's germline CDR1 is SGHRS and CDR2 YFSETQ. The CDR3 DNA reads as TGCGCCAGCAGCTTGGACCCAGCGGGGGGAAACTATGGCTACACCTTC. Its protein is CASSLDPAGGNYGYTF.

V is TRBV30 and J is TRBJ2-1; D gene uncertain. There are 10 residues in the CDR3. In germline, CDR1 is GTSNPN, CDR2 SVGIG (reference sequence). CDR3 coding DNA: TGTGCGCATGGAAACAATGAGCAGTTCTTC. It codes for CAHGNNEQFF.

V gene TRBV30 combines with J gene TRBJ2-1; maybe TRBD2 (5 bases). Per germline, CDR1 GTSNPN and CDR2 SVGIG (reference sequence). V was pared by 4 bases and J by 12 bases, with 16 bases between. The CDR3 sequence is 12 residues long. The CDR3 nucleotides are TGTGCCTGGACCCGGCGATATCGGGGGCAGTTCTTC. Its translation is CAWTRRYRGQFF.

The chain joins TRBV5-4 to TRBJ2-1, with no clear D. V lost 2 bases and J 8 bases, leaving 14 bases between the germline ends. Per germline, CDR1 SGHNT and CDR2 YYREEE (reference sequence). The CDR3 has 14 amino acids. The CDR3 region has the DNA TGTGCCAGCAGCTTAGTTTCGGCTGCCCATGAGCAGTTCTTC. This codes for CASSLVSAAHEQFF.

The chain couples TRBV12-3 or TRBV12-4 to TRBJ1-3; D unclear. This CDR3 region has 12 residues. The ends were cut back, 3 bases at V and 4 bases at J, with 4 bases in the middle. The CDR3 DNA reads TGTGCCAGCAGTTTTGAGGGAAACACCATATATTTT. As protein: CASSFEGNTIYF.

The chain couples TRBV30 to TRBJ1-2, with a weak D call TRBD1 (5 bases). V was pared by 5 bases and J by 4 bases, with 20 bases between. The length of the CDR3 is 15 residues. Germline-derived CDR1 and CDR2 are GTSNPN and SVGIG (reference sequence). The DNA of the CDR3 is TGTGCCTGGCGGGGAGGGACCCTCATAAGCTATGGCTACACCTTC. Its translation: CAWRGGTLISYGYTF.

The chain employs TRBV19 and TRBJ2-6; D gene ambiguous. Per germline, CDR1 LNHDA and CDR2 SQIVND (reference sequence). The V gene lost 3 bases and the J gene lost 0 bases, with 12 bases spanning the gap. The CDR3 length is 17 residues. CDR3 nucleotides: TGTGCCAGTAGTATCGGCAATCTACTCTCTGGGGCCAACGTCCTGACTTTC. Its protein product is CASSIGNLLSGANVLTF.

J is TRBJ1-2 and V is TRBV2; 11 bases align to TRBD1. CDR1 is SNHLY, CDR2 FYNNEI, per germline. The CDR3 has 15 residues. The trim removed 5 bases at V and 4 bases at J, leaving 6 bases unmatched. DNA of the CDR3: TGTGCCAGCAGTCGTAGGGGGACAGGGGGCTATGGCTACACCTTC. Amino acid sequence: CASSRRGTGGYGYTF.

This chain joins TRBV19 and TRBJ1-1; D unresolved. Germline V CDR1 and CDR2: LNHDA, SQIVND (reference sequence). The CDR3 is made up of 12 amino acids. Trimming stripped 6 bases from V and 4 bases from J, with 9 bases between. The chain's CDR3 is CASSMTGTEAFF. In nucleotides, the CDR3 is TGTGCCAGTAGCATGACCGGCACTGAAGCTTTCTTT.

This chain links TRBV11-2 with TRBJ2-5; TRBD1 might be the D (5 bases). Germline V gives CDR1 SGHAT, CDR2 FQNNGV. The CDR3 sequence is 15 residues long. V was clipped by 0 bases and J by 4 bases, with 12 bases between them. Here the CDR3 reads CASSLDQPGRETQYF. In DNA, the CDR3 is TGTGCCAGCAGCTTAGATCAGCCAGGGCGAGAGACCCAGTACTTC.

By proportion, this clone is large. The chain carries TRBV3-1 (or the pseudogene TRBV3-2) and TRBJ2-7; a possible D gene is TRBD1 (6 bases). The CDR3 consists of 13 residues. V was pared by 6 bases and J by 2 bases, with 11 bases between. Germline CDR1 is LGHDT and CDR2 is YNNKEL (reference sequence). The CDR3 bases are TGTGCCAGCAGTCACAGGGTCCCCTACGAGCAGTACTTC. Its protein is CASSHRVPYEQYF.

The rearrangement links TRBV7-9 to TRBJ2-2, with TRBD1 identical over 8 bases. CDR3 size: 16 residues. The germline V gene has CDR1 SEHNR and CDR2 FQNEAQ (reference sequence). V dropped 7 bases and J dropped 4; count of bases not matched to a gene: 11. In DNA, the CDR3 is TGTGCCAGCATCGTTTCTGGACAGGGTGTCACCGGGGAGCTGTTTTTT. Translating gives CASIVSGQGVTGELFF. Combining the CDR3 with reference TRBV7-9 and TRBJ2-2 gives the whole variable domain DTGVSQNPRHKITKRGQNVTFRCDPISEHNRLYWYRQTLGQGPEFLTYFQNEAQLEKSRLLSDRFSAERPKGSFSTLEIQRTEQGDSAMYLCASIVSGQGVTGELFFGEGSRLTVL.

This clone has just one count. The J gene is TRBJ1-5, the V gene TRBV4-1; possible D gene TRBD1, 6 bases. CDR1 is MGHRA, CDR2 YSYEKL, per germline. Trimming left V 3 bases short and J 6 bases short, with 21 bases between. The CDR3 is 17 residues long. The chain's CDR3 is CASSQKSDSQGRQPQHF. CDR3 nucleotide sequence: TGCGCCAGCAGCCAGAAATCGGACAGCCAAGGACGTCAGCCCCAGCATTTT.

The gene calls are TRBV5-1 and TRBJ1-2, with D hard to call. Germline CDR1 is SGHRS and CDR2 is YFSETQ. The CDR3 covers 15 residues. The ends were cut back, 2 bases at V and 3 bases at J, with 14 bases in the middle. Here the CDR3 reads CASSFLPRSDYGYTF. The CDR3 DNA reads TGCGCCAGCAGCTTCCTACCGCGTAGCGACTATGGCTACACCTTC. The full variable domain, in which reference TRBV5-1 and TRBJ1-2 provide the parts outside the CDR3, is KAGVTQTPRYLIKTRGQQVTLSCSPISGHRSVSWYQQTPGQGLQFLFEYFSETQRNKGNFPGRFSGRQFSNSRSEMNVSTLELGDSALYLCASSFLPRSDYGYTFGSGTRLTVV.

This chain connects TRBV6-1 to TRBJ1-3; D is uncertain. The V end was cut by 0 bases, the J end by 0 bases, with 6 bases between. CDR1 and CDR2 from the germline V gene are MNHNS and SASEGT. The CDR3 is made up of 15 amino acids. The CDR3 is CASSEALRSGNTIYF. CDR3 bases: TGTGCCAGCAGTGAAGCGCTTCGCTCTGGAAACACCATATATTTT.

V is TRBV19 and J is TRBJ1-4; TRBD1 might be the D (5 bases). Germline V gene data show CDR1 as LNHDA and CDR2 as SQIVND (reference sequence). The CDR3 is 10 amino acids. The germline V and J ends were trimmed by 5 bases and 12 bases, with 7 bases remaining between them. The CDR3 protein is CASSGAELFF. The DNA for the CDR3 is TGTGCCAGTAGTGGGGCGGAACTGTTTTTT.